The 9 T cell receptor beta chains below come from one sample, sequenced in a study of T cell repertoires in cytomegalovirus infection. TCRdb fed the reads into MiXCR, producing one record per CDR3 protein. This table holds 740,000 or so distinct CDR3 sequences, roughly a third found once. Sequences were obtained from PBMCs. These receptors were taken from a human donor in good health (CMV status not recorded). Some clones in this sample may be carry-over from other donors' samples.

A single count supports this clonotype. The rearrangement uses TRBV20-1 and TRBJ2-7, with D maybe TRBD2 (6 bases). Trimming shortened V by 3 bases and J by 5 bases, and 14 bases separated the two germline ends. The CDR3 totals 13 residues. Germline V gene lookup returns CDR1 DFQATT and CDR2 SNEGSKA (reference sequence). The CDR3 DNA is TGCAGTGCTAGCGCCGGGAGAACGGACGAGCAGTACTTC. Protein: CSASAGRTDEQYF.

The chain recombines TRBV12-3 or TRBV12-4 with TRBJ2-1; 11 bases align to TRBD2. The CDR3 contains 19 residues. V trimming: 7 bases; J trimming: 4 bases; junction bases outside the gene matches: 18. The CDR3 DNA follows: TGTGCCAGCACTCCCCGAGGGACTAGCGGAATCGATTTATACAATGAGCAGTTCTTC. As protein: CASTPRGTSGIDLYNEQFF.

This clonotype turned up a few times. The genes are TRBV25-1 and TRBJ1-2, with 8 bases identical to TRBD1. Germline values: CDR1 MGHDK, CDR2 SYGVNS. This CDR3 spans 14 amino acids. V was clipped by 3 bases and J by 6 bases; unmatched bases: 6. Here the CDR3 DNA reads TGTGCCAGCAGTGAGCACGGGACAGGAAATGGCTACACCTTC. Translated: CASSEHGTGNGYTF.

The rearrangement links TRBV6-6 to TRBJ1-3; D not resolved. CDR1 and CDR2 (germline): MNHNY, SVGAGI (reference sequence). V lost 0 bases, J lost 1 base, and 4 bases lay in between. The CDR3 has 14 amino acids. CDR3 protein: CASSYSVSGNTIYF. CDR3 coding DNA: TGTGCCAGCAGTTACTCGGTTTCTGGAAACACCATATATTTT.

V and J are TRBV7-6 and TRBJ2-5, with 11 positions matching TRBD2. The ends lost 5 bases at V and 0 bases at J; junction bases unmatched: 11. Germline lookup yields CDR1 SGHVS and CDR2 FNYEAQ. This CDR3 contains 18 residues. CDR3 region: CASSNRGLAELYQETQYF. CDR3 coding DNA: TGTGCCAGCAGCAACCGGGGACTAGCGGAACTATACCAAGAGACCCAGTACTTC.

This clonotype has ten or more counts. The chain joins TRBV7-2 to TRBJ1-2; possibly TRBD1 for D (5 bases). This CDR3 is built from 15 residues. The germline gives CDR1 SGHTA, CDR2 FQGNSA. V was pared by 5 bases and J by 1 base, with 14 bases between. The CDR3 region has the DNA TGTGCCAGCAGCGACCGGGGCCGTATTAACTATGGCTACACCTTC. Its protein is CASSDRGRINYGYTF.

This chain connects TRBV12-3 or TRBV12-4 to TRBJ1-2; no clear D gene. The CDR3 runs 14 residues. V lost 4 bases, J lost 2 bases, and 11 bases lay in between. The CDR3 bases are TGTGCCAGCAGTTCAAACAAGATAAACTATGGCTACACCTTC. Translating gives CASSSNKINYGYTF.

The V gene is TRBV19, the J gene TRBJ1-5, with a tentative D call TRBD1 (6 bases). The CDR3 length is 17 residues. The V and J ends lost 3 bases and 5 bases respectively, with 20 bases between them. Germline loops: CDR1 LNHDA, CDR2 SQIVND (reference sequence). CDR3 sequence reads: CASSIPIRTEGYQPQHF. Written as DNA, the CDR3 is TGTGCCAGTAGTATTCCGATTAGGACAGAAGGTTATCAGCCCCAGCATTTT.

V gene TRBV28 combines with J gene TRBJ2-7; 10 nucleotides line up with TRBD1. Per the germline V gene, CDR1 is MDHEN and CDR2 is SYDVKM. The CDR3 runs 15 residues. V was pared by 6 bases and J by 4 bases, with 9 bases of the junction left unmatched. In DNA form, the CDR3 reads TGTGCCAGCAGGGGGTCCGGGACAGGGGTTTACGAGCAGTACTTC. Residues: CASRGSGTGVYEQYF.